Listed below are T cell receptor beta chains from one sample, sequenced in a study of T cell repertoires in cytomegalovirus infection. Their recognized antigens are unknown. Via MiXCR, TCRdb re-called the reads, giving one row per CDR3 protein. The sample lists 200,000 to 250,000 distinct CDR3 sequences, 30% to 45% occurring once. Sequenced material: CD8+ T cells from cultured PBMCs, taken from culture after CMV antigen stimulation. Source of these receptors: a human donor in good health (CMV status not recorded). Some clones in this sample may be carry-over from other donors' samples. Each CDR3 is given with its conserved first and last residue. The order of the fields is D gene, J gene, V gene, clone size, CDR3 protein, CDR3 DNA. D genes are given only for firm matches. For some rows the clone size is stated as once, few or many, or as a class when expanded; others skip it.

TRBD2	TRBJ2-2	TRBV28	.	CASSFPYRREGQGGELFF	TGTGCCAGCAGTTTCCCGTACAGGCGGGAGGGCCAAGGCGGGGAGCTGTTTTTT
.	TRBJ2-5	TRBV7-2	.	CASSPVDGQETQYF	TGTGCCAGCAGCCCGGTGGACGGTCAAGAGACCCAGTACTTC
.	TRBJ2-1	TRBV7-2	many	CASSLALAGYNEQFF	TGTGCCAGCAGCTTAGCCCTAGCTGGGTACAATGAGCAGTTCTTC
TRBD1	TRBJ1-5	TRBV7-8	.	CASRQDSGTVSNQPQHF	TGTGCCAGCAGACAAGATTCCGGGACAGTGAGCAATCAGCCCCAGCATTTT
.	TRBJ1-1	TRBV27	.	CASSFGLPENTEAFF	TGTGCCAGCAGTTTTGGGCTCCCGGAGAACACTGAAGCTTTCTTT
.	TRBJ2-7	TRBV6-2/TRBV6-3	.	CASSSDRREQYF	TGTGCCAGCAGCTCCGACCGAAGAGAGCAGTACTTC
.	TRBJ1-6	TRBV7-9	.	CASSARMEVGSPLHF	TGTGCCAGCAGCGCACGGATGGAGGTGGGTTCACCCCTCCACTTT
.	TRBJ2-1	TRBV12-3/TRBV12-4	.	CASSGTPTYNEQFF	TGTGCCAGCAGCGGGACACCTACCTACAATGAGCAGTTCTTC
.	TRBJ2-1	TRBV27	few	CASSPGSEQFF	TGTGCCAGCAGTCCTGGTAGTGAGCAGTTCTTC
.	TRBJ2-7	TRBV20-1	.	CSAPTIYEQYF	TGCAGTGCTCCGACTATTTACGAGCAGTACTTC
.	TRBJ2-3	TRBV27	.	CASSAVRVLADTQYF	TGTGCCAGCAGTGCCGTACGCGTCCTAGCCGATACGCAGTATTTT
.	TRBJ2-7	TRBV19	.	CASSIGQPYEQYF	TGTGCCAGTAGTATTGGACAGCCCTACGAGCAGTACTTC
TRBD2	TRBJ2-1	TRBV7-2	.	CASSFPGTSGRADEQFF	TGTGCCAGCAGCTTCCCGGGAACTAGCGGGAGGGCCGATGAGCAGTTCTTC
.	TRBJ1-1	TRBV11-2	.	CASRAGTEAFF	TGTGCCAGCCGTGCCGGGACTGAAGCTTTCTTT
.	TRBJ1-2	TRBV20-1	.	CSARIPEGANYGYTF	TGCAGTGCTAGAATACCTGAGGGAGCTAACTATGGCTACACCTTC
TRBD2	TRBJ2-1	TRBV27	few	CASSLISGSSYNEQFF	TGTGCCAGCAGTTTGATAAGCGGGAGCTCCTACAATGAGCAGTTCTTC
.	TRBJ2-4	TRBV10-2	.	CASSEPRQGRDIQYF	TGCGCCAGCAGTGAGCCCCGACAGGGGAGGGACATTCAGTACTTC
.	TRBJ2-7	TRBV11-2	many	CASSLEGTDGTYEQYF	TGTGCCAGCAGCTTAGAAGGCACGGACGGTACCTACGAGCAGTACTTC
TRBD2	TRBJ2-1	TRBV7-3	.	CASSPTLSGREQFF	TGTGCCAGCAGCCCAACGCTTAGCGGGAGGGAGCAGTTCTTC
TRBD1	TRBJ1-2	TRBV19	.	CAGKRTGSLNYGYTF	TGTGCCGGCAAAAGGACAGGCTCATTAAACTATGGCTACACCTTC
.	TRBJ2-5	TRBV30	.	CAWTGQQETQYF	TGTGCCTGGACGGGGCAACAAGAGACCCAGTACTTC
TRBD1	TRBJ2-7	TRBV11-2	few	CASSWTGAYEQYF	TGTGCCAGCAGCTGGACAGGGGCCTACGAGCAGTACTTC
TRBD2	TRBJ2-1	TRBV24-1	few	CATSDFSGDFDQQFF	TGTGCCACCAGTGATTTTAGCGGGGACTTCGACCAGCAGTTCTTC
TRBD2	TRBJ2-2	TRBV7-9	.	CASSPPTSGGPGELFF	TGTGCCAGCAGCCCACCGACTAGCGGGGGACCCGGGGAGCTGTTTTTT
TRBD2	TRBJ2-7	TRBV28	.	CATGEGRERYEQYF	TGTGCGACCGGCGAGGGGCGGGAGAGATACGAGCAGTACTTC
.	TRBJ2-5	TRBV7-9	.	CASSWGETQYF	TGTGCCAGCAGCTGGGGAGAGACCCAGTACTTC
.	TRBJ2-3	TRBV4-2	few	CASSQDPDGEADTQYF	TGTGCCAGCAGCCAAGATCCGGACGGCGAGGCAGATACGCAGTATTTT
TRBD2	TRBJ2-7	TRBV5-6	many	CASSFPGLAGEVAQYF	TGTGCCAGCAGCTTTCCCGGACTAGCGGGAGAGGTTGCGCAGTACTTC
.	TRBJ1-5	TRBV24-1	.	CATSDRGSNQPQHF	TGTGCCACCAGTGACCGCGGTAGCAATCAGCCCCAGCATTTT
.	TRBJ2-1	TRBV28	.	CAVGRDSRVDEQFF	TGTGCCGTCGGCCGGGACTCGCGCGTCGATGAGCAGTTCTTC
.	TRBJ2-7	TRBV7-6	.	CASSLEVTGAYEQYF	TGTGCCAGCAGCTTAGAAGTGACCGGAGCCTACGAGCAGTACTTC
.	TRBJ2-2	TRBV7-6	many	CASSLGTGTGELFF	TGTGCCAGCAGCTTAGGGACGGGCACCGGGGAGCTGTTTTTT
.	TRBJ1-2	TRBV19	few	CATKDTLVSNYGYTF	TGTGCCACCAAAGATACCCTCGTTTCTAACTATGGCTACACCTTC
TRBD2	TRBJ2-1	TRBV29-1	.	CSVLSGSHNEQFF	TGCAGCGTCCTAAGCGGGAGTCACAATGAGCAGTTCTTC
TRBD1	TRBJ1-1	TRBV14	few	CASSGQGLTMAFF	TGTGCCAGCAGCGGACAGGGGCTAACGATGGCTTTCTTT
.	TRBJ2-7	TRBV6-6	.	CASRPFRGGEQYF	TGTGCCAGCAGACCCTTTCGGGGAGGCGAGCAGTACTTC
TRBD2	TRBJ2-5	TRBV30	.	CAWNHPTSGLGKTQYF	TGTGCCTGGAACCACCCGACTAGCGGTCTAGGGAAGACCCAGTACTTC
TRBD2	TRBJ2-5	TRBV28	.	CASSPSGSGGQETQYF	TGTGCCAGCAGCCCCTCAGGAAGCGGGGGCCAAGAGACCCAGTACTTC
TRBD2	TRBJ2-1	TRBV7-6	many	CASSLGGEGADNEQFF	TGTGCCAGCAGCTTAGGGGGGGAGGGAGCGGACAATGAGCAGTTCTTC
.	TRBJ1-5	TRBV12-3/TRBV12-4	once	CASTKGGRGNQPQHF	TGTGCCAGCACTAAGGGGGGGAGGGGAAATCAGCCCCAGCATTTT
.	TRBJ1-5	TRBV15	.	CATSRADTVNQPQHF	TGTGCCACCAGCAGAGCCGACACAGTGAATCAGCCCCAGCATTTT
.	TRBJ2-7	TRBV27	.	CASSFRRGLKNEQYF	TGTGCCAGCAGTTTCCGCCGGGGGCTTAAAAACGAGCAGTACTTC
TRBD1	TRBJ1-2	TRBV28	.	CASTPDRDYYGYTF	TGTGCCAGCACCCCGGACAGGGATTACTATGGCTACACCTTC
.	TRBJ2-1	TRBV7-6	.	CASSLEDEQFF	TGTGCCAGCAGCTTAGAGGATGAGCAGTTCTTC
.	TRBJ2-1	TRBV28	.	CASSSSLQDFNEQFF	TGTGCCAGCAGTTCTAGCCTACAAGATTTCAATGAGCAGTTCTTC
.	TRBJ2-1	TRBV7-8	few	CASSPNGEQFF	TGTGCCAGCAGTCCAAACGGGGAGCAGTTCTTC
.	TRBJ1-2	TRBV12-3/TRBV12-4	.	CASTWGTSYGYTF	TGTGCCAGCACCTGGGGGACATCCTATGGCTACACCTTC
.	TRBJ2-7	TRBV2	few	CASSEGSAYEQYF	TGTGCCAGCAGTGAGGGTAGCGCCTACGAGCAGTACTTC
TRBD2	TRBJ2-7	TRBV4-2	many	CASSQEREGSYEQYF	TGTGCCAGCAGCCAAGAGCGGGAGGGTTCCTACGAGCAGTACTTC
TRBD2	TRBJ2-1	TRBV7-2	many	CASSLASRTSGIPEQFF	TGTGCCAGCAGCTTAGCCAGTCGGACTAGCGGGATACCTGAGCAGTTCTTC
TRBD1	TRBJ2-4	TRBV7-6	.	CASSPRDRENIQYF	TGTGCCAGCAGCCCCCGGGACAGGGAAAACATTCAGTACTTC
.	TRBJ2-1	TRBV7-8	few	CASSLVDSIILTNNEQFF	TGTGCCAGCAGCTTAGTGGACAGCATTATTCTTACTAACAATGAGCAGTTCTTC
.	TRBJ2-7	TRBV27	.	CASSLSGIGHEQYF	TGTGCCAGCAGTTTATCCGGGATTGGCCACGAGCAGTACTTC